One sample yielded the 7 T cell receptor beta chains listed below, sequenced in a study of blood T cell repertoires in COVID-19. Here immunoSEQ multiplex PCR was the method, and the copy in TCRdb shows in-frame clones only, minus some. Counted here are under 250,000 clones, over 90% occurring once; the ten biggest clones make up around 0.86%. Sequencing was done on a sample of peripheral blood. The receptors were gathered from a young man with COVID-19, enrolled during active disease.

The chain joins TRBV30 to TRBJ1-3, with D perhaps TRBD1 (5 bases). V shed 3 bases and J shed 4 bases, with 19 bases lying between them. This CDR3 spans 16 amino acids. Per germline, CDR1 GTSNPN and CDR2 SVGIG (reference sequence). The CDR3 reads CAWRAPLGLGGNTIYF. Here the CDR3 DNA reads TGTGCCTGGAGGGCGCCCTTGGGGCTGGGGGGAAACACCATATATTTT.

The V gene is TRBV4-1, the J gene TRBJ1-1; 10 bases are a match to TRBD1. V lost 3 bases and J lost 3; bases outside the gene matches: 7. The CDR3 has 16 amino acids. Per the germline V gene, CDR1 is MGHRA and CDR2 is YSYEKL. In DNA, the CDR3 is TGCGCCAGCAGCCAGAGACAGGGGGCCATACACACTGAAGCTTTCTTT. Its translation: CASSQRQGAIHTEAFF.

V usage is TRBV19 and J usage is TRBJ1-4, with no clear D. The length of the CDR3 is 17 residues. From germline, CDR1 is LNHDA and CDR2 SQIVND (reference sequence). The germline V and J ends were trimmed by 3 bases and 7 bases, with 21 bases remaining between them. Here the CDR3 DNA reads TGTGCCAGTAGTATGAAGGTTGGAGGGAATTTGGGTGAAAAACTGTTTTTT. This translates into CASSMKVGGNLGEKLFF.

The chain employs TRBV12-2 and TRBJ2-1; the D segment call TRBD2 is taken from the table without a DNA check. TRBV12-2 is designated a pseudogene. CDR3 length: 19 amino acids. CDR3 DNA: TGTGCAAGTCGCGACCGGACTAGCGGGGGCGAATCCTCCTACAATGAGCAGTTCTTC. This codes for CASRDRTSGGESSYNEQFF.

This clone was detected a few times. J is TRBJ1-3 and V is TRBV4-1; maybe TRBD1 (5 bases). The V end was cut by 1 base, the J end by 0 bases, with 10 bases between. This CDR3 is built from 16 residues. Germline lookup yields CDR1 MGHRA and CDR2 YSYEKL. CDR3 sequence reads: CASSQGAGFSGNTIYF. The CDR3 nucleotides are TGCGCCAGCAGCCAAGGGGCAGGGTTCTCTGGAAACACCATATATTTT.

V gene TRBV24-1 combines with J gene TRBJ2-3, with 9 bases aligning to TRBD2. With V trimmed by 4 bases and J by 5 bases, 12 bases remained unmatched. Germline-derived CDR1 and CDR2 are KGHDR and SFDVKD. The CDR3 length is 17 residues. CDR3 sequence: CATSDPGASGVGDTQYF. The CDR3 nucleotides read TGTGCCACCAGTGACCCCGGGGCTAGCGGGGTTGGAGATACGCAGTATTTT.

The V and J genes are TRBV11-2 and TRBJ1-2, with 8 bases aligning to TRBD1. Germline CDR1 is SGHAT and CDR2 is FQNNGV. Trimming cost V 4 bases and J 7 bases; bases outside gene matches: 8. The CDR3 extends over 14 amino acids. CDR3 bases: TGTGCCAGCAGCTCCCCGGGACAGGCGGGTGGCTACACCTTC. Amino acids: CASSSPGQAGGYTF.